These T cell receptor beta chains were read from a single sample in a study of blood T cell repertoires in COVID-19. Sequencing was performed with immunoSEQ multiplex PCR; in TCRdb, only in-frame clones are kept and a portion is missing. Of some 250,000 clones listed, 85% to 90% are singletons. Specimen: peripheral blood. The source of these receptors is a woman in her twenties or thirties with COVID-19, enrolled during active disease. Each CDR3 is given without its conserved first and last residue. Some rows have no size entry. The others give once, few or many, or a class for an expanded clone.

abundance	v_gene	len	j_gene	CDR3aa
.	TRBV6-5	13	TRBJ1-5	ASSQRGEGDQPQH
.	TRBV12-3/TRBV12-4	10	TRBJ2-5	ASYSGEETQY
.	TRBV3-1/TRBV3-2	10	TRBJ2-3	ASNYGTGTQY
.	TRBV15	14	TRBJ1-6	ATSRGSGTKNSPLH
once	TRBV4-1	13	TRBJ2-7	ASSYGLAGPREQY
.	TRBV7-6	15	TRBJ2-3	ASSLRASGGLTDTQY
.	TRBV6-5	12	TRBJ2-3	ASSYLPERSTQY
.	TRBV19	11	TRBJ1-5	ASKTGGNQPQH
.	TRBV7-9	14	TRBJ1-6	ASSSPDRAGNSPLH
.	TRBV7-9	15	TRBJ1-6	ASSQRRRDRYNSPLH
.	TRBV21-1	15	TRBJ1-1	ASSKEGQGPLGTEAF
.	TRBV9	11	TRBJ1-2	ASSVQQGNGYT
.	TRBV6-6	13	TRBJ2-3	ASRPRDRGRNTQY
.	TRBV12-5	13	TRBJ2-4	ASVFGGTSGNIQY